This is a list of T cell receptor beta chains from one sample in a study of T cell responses to AZD1222 COVID-19 vaccine. The protocol was immunoSEQ multiplex PCR, while the TCRdb copy is restricted to in-frame clones and leaves out a portion. The table has 150,000 or so clones, about 91% seen once. The sequencing used peripheral blood, collected on day 0 of AZD1222 vaccination. Receptors were obtained from an adult in good health. The conserved cysteine and the conserved F or W are not part of the CDR3 here.

TRBJ1-3,TRBV28,ASSLQGAGGNTIY
TRBJ1-2,TRBV30,AWSVPTGPTYGYT
TRBJ2-2,TRBV9,ASSVDLTGELF
TRBJ2-1,TRBV6-5,ASSYQSLSYNEQF
TRBJ2-3,TRBV4-3,ASSQRGLAGPSQY
TRBJ1-1,TRBV4-2,ASSLSDRENTEAF
TRBJ2-5,TRBV27,ASSPMYQETQY
TRBJ1-4,TRBV5-6,ASSFRDREEKLF
TRBJ1-5,TRBV7-2,ASSFFLGWNQPQH
TRBJ1-5,TRBV27,ASSLWYSNQPQH
TRBJ1-5,TRBV7-2,ASTDRGNQPQH
TRBJ2-1,TRBV6-5,ASSYGESSYNEQF
TRBJ1-2,TRBV3-1/TRBV3-2,ASRDTASNYGYT
TRBJ2-7,TRBV4-1,ASSQATGQGFTYEQY
TRBJ2-1,TRBV4-3,ASSQVFGLNSYNEQF
TRBJ1-6,TRBV27,ASRRRQDRNSPLH
TRBJ2-7,TRBV12-3/TRBV12-4,ASTQGSYEQY
TRBJ1-1,TRBV10-3,AIRGTNTEAF
TRBJ2-2,TRBV5-4,ASSSRGGPAGELF
TRBJ2-3,TRBV5-1,ASSLGGQETSTDTQY
TRBJ2-5,TRBV18,ASSPRTSGTTQETQY
TRBJ1-2,TRBV20-1,SAKDGGGYT
TRBJ2-7,TRBV4-3,ASSQDLVYEQY
TRBJ1-1,TRBV3-1/TRBV3-2,ASSQDGIEAF
TRBJ1-2,TRBV6-5,ASSSDRGNYGYT
TRBJ1-4,TRBV7-9,ASSLGQTNEKLF
TRBJ1-5,TRBV9,ASSVGQDHNQPQH
TRBJ2-1,TRBV24-1,ATSDPHQPGQEQF
TRBJ1-4,TRBV4-2,ASSQDGEKLF
TRBJ2-5,TRBV13,ASSSRLTETQY
TRBJ1-1,TRBV6-2/TRBV6-3,ASSSKAGGRYGGYRNTEAF
TRBJ2-5,TRBV5-1,ASSFAGPGETQY
TRBJ1-2,TRBV30,AWSLAAIKGGYT
TRBJ2-4,TRBV7-2,ASSLEGAGGEV
TRBJ1-2,TRBV4-1,ASSQIGQNYGYT
TRBJ1-1,TRBV5-1,ASSLAGRMNTEAF
TRBJ1-2,TRBV14,ASSQSDRGPRGYT
TRBJ1-6,TRBV11-2,ASSFLGDLYNSPLH
TRBJ2-4,TRBV15,ATSREGSSKNIQY
TRBJ2-3,TRBV29-1,SVVGVKNTDTQY
TRBJ1-4,TRBV6-1,ASSEWGATNEKLF
TRBJ2-7,TRBV10-2,ASSTDSYEQY
TRBJ1-4,TRBV5-4,ASRGTDTANEKLF
TRBJ2-7,TRBV4-3,ASSQDSGVAYEQY
TRBJ1-3,TRBV5-6,ASSLDWSSGNTIY
TRBJ1-2,TRBV19,ASSTRQGRIYGYT
TRBJ2-1,TRBV29-1,SVGAYNEQF
TRBJ1-2,TRBV27,ASRSSPPNYGYT
TRBJ1-2,TRBV3-1/TRBV3-2,ASSQGRGKGGYT
TRBJ1-2,TRBV5-1,ASSPRTGGDYGYT
TRBJ1-3,TRBV28,ASSRGHSGNTIY
TRBJ2-5,TRBV5-1,ASSTAGGLTQY
TRBJ2-2,TRBV1,TSSQKGGRGAYRPGELF
TRBJ1-4,TRBV7-8,ASSLAEDRKSIWPEKLF
TRBJ1-1,TRBV5-1,ASSLTRQGTEAF
TRBJ2-6,TRBV7-2,ASSLTSGQGAGANVLT
TRBJ2-1,TRBV15,ATSRDWGQGPYNEQF
TRBJ2-1,TRBV6-4,ASSDSGAGGNEQF